Below, 2 T cell receptor beta chains from the same sample are listed, as sequenced in a study of blood T cell repertoires in COVID-19. The repertoire was sequenced with immunoSEQ multiplex PCR; TCRdb's copy has only in-frame clones and lacks some. The table includes fewer than 300,000 clones, roughly 85% detected once. Specimen: PBMCs or T cells enriched from blood (not recorded which). All receptors come from a woman between 45 and 65 years old who had recovered from COVID-19.

The chain is built from TRBV7-2 and TRBJ2-1; 10 bases agree with TRBD2. V lost 4 bases and J lost 7; bases outside the gene matches: 13. The CDR3 is 17 amino acids. In germline, CDR1 is SGHTA, CDR2 FQGNSA. CDR3 nucleotides: TGTGCCAGCAGCTCACGAAACGGGACTAGCGCTAGGAATGAGCAGTTCTTC. Its protein is CASSSRNGTSARNEQFF. Supplemented by reference TRBV7-2 and TRBJ2-1, the full variable domain reads GAGVSQSPSNKVTEKGKDVELRCDPISGHTALYWYRQSLGQGLEFLIYFQGNSAPDKSGLPSDRFSAERTGGSVSTLTIQRTQQEDSAVYLCASSSRNGTSARNEQFFGPGTRLTVL.

The CDR3 region is CASSQAGLAGPYNEQFF. In DNA form, the CDR3 reads TGCGCCAGCAGCCAAGCGGGACTAGCGGGACCCTACAATGAGCAGTTCTTC. The J gene is TRBJ2-1, the V gene TRBV4-1; 13 positions agree with TRBD2. Trimming removed 1 base from V and 2 bases from J; junction bases left unmatched: 2. Germline lookup yields CDR1 MGHRA and CDR2 YSYEKL. CDR3 length equals 17 residues.